The 30 T cell receptor beta chains listed next were all sequenced from one sample in a study of cytomegalovirus exposure and HLA in healthy donors. The study ran its PCR with 60 Vbeta and 13 Jbeta primers. Sequencing used immunoSEQ multiplex PCR; TCRdb keeps in-frame clones, though not all of them. Of fewer than 250,000 clones in the sample, approximately 83% were seen once. The sequencing sample was made of PBMCs. These receptors came from a woman between 50 and 59 years old in good health and CMV-seropositive.

The chain employs TRBV25-1 and TRBJ2-2, with D unresolved. The germline V and J ends were trimmed by 4 bases and 1 base, with 16 bases remaining between them. Looked up from germline, CDR1 is MGHDK and CDR2 is SYGVNS. This CDR3 is built from 17 residues. The CDR3 bases are TGTGCCAGCAGTGGCCCGCAGATATGGCAGAACACCGGGGAGCTGTTTTTT. It specifies CASSGPQIWQNTGELFF.

The chain employs TRBV11-2 and TRBJ1-2; TRBD1 aligns across 9 bases. CDR1 and CDR2 (germline): SGHAT, FQNNGV. The CDR3 is 15 amino acids. With V trimmed by 5 bases and J by 3 bases, 7 bases remained unmatched. CDR3 protein: CASSPNRGRDYGYTF. The CDR3, as DNA: TGTGCCAGCAGCCCAAACAGGGGGCGCGACTATGGCTACACCTTC.

The chain employs TRBV6-5 and TRBJ2-3; TRBD1 matches at 7 bases. This CDR3 has 15 residues. CDR1 MNHEY and CDR2 SVGAGI come from the germline V gene. The V segment lost 3 bases and the J segment 6 bases; nucleotides outside the gene matches: 9. In DNA form, the CDR3 reads TGTGCCAGCAGTTATAGGGGACAGCCCCGGGATACGCAGTATTTT. Translating gives CASSYRGQPRDTQYF.

Written as DNA, the CDR3 is TGTGCCAGCAGCGGGGGCTATACGGATGGCTACACCTTC. Protein sequence: CASSGGYTDGYTF. J is TRBJ1-2 and V is TRBV7-3; D perhaps matches TRBD1 (6 bases). The V gene's germline CDR1 is SGHTA and CDR2 FQGTGA. V was trimmed by 5 bases and J by 6 bases, leaving 13 bases between them. The CDR3 length is 13 residues. Supplemented by reference TRBV7-3 and TRBJ1-2, the full variable domain reads GAGVSQTPSNKVTEKGKYVELRCDPISGHTALYWYRQSLGQGPEFLIYFQGTGAADDSGLPNDRFFAVRPEGSVSTLKIQRTERGDSAVYLCASSGGYTDGYTFGSGTRLTVV.

This clone was counted only a few times. V gene TRBV5-6 combines with J gene TRBJ1-1; 7 bases map to TRBD1. CDR1 SGHDT and CDR2 YYEEEE come from the germline V gene. This CDR3 has 15 residues. Losses at the gene ends were 4 bases for V and 2 bases for J; bases not matched to a gene: 8. Here the CDR3 reads CASSLVQGLNTEAFF. Written as DNA, the CDR3 is TGTGCCAGCAGCCTCGTACAGGGGTTAAACACTGAAGCTTTCTTT.

The V gene is TRBV19, the J gene TRBJ1-5; a weak D match, TRBD1 (5 bases). Germline V gene sequence: CDR1 LNHDA, CDR2 SQIVND (reference sequence). The V end was cut by 0 bases, the J end by 4 bases, with 13 bases between. The CDR3 has 16 residues. The CDR3 sequence: CASSIEGGPSNQPQHF. CDR3 DNA sequence: TGTGCCAGTAGTATAGAGGGGGGACCCTCAAATCAGCCCCAGCATTTT.

The chain couples TRBV7-8 to TRBJ1-4; D not resolved. Germline CDR1 is SGHVS and CDR2 is FQNEAQ. This CDR3 is 14 amino acids long. V shed 6 bases and J shed 2 bases, with 10 bases lying between them. DNA for the CDR3: TGTGCCAGCAGTTGGACTCCCACTAATGAAAAACTGTTTTTT. As protein: CASSWTPTNEKLFF. Complete variable domain (other parts from reference TRBV7-8 and TRBJ1-4): GAGVSQSPRYKVAKRGQDVALRCDPISGHVSLFWYQQALGQGPEFLTYFQNEAQLDKSGLPSDRFFAERPEGSVSTLKIQRTQQEDSAVYLCASSWTPTNEKLFFGSGTQLSVL.

The chain combines TRBV7-3 with TRBJ2-7, with D perhaps TRBD2 (5 bases). Trimming shortened V by 5 bases and J by 3 bases, and 11 bases separated the two germline ends. Germline CDR1 is SGHTA and CDR2 is FQGTGA. The CDR3 sequence is 13 residues long. CDR3: CASSARRGYEQYF. The CDR3 coding sequence is TGTGCCAGCAGCGCCCGCCGGGGCTACGAGCAGTACTTC.

This clone was picked up one time. J is TRBJ2-7 and V is TRBV5-5; tentative D call: TRBD1 (6 bases). Germline V gene sequence: CDR1 SGHKS, CDR2 YYEKEE (reference sequence). The CDR3 contains 14 residues. Trimming removed 5 bases at V and 4 bases at J, with 16 bases between. The CDR3 is CASRRADSFYEQYF. Here the CDR3 DNA reads TGTGCCAGCAGACGCGCGGACAGTTTTTACGAGCAGTACTTC.

The J gene is TRBJ1-5, the V gene TRBV9; 7 nucleotides agree with TRBD1. CDR3 length: 16 residues. Germline V gene sequence: CDR1 SGDLS, CDR2 YYNGEE. V was pared by 1 base and J by 1 base, with 5 bases of the junction left unmatched. CDR3 in amino acids: CASSVSYRGSNQPQHF. The CDR3 DNA reads TGTGCCAGCAGCGTATCCTACAGGGGAAGCAATCAGCCCCAGCATTTT.

This clone was picked up a small number of times. The chain recombines TRBV10-3 with TRBJ1-6, with 11 bases fitting TRBD1. This CDR3 comprises 15 residues. Germline values: CDR1 ENHRY, CDR2 SYGVKD. Trimming removed 4 bases from V and 7 bases from J; junction bases left unmatched: 3. CDR3 amino acids: CAISGTGGNNSPLHF. CDR3 coding DNA: TGTGCCATCAGTGGGACAGGGGGCAACAATTCACCCCTCCACTTT.

J is TRBJ1-2 and V is TRBV28; D is possibly TRBD1 (5 bases). Trimming took 9 bases from V and 6 from J, leaving 14 bases between them. In germline, CDR1 is MDHEN, CDR2 SYDVKM. The CDR3 extends over 12 amino acids. CDR3 sequence: CASEDRPHGYTF. CDR3 nucleotides: TGTGCCAGTGAAGACAGACCACATGGCTACACCTTC.

The chain is built from TRBV9 and TRBJ2-1; D remains ambiguous. With 0 bases removed from V and 0 bases from J, the gap between germline ends came to 7 bases. The CDR3 runs to 15 residues. CDR1 is SGDLS and CDR2 is YYNGEE in the germline V gene. CDR3 sequence (DNA): TGTGCCAGCAGCGTAGGGTATAGCTCCTACAATGAGCAGTTCTTC. This gives the protein CASSVGYSSYNEQFF.

The chain employs TRBV6-5 and TRBJ1-1; TRBD1 aligns across 8 bases. Germline V gene sequence: CDR1 MNHEY, CDR2 SVGAGI. This CDR3 is 15 amino acids long. V was pared by 5 bases and J by 1 base, with 6 bases of the junction left unmatched. The DNA for the CDR3 is TGTGCCAGCAGTCGAGGGGACAGGCGGAACACTGAAGCTTTCTTT. Translating gives CASSRGDRRNTEAFF.

The V and J genes are TRBV6-5 and TRBJ2-1, with D possibly TRBD2 on 7 matching bases. CDR3 length: 15 residues. CDR1 and CDR2 from the germline V gene are MNHEY and SVGAGI. V was clipped by 6 bases and J by 7 bases, with 19 bases between them. Here the CDR3 DNA reads TGTGCCAGCAGCCTACCCTCCGGGGGGCAGAATGAGCAGTTCTTC. Protein sequence: CASSLPSGGQNEQFF.

The CDR3 is CASSLAAHQPQHF. The CDR3 DNA reads TGTGCCAGTAGTTTGGCGGCTCATCAGCCCCAGCATTTT. The V and J genes are TRBV19 and TRBJ1-5; D call uncertain. CDR3 size: 13 residues. Trimming cost V 5 bases and J 5 bases, with 10 bases left between them. Germline CDR1 LNHDA, CDR2 SQIVND (reference sequence).

This clone was recorded once. This chain links TRBV25-1 with TRBJ2-3, with D uncertain. The CDR3 totals 13 residues. CDR1 and CDR2 (germline): MGHDK, SYGVNS. Trimming pared 4 bases from V and 1 base from J, leaving 6 bases between. CDR3 sequence reads: CASSATRTDTQYF. CDR3 nucleotide sequence: TGTGCCAGCAGTGCGACTCGCACAGATACGCAGTATTTT.

The chain has TRBV25-1 and TRBJ1-5; D gene uncertain. This CDR3 has 15 residues. Germline assignment: CDR1 MGHDK and CDR2 SYGVNS. CDR3 bases: TGTGCAGGGAGGGTTCGGATACTCGAAGATCAGCCCCAGCATTTT. As protein: CAGRVRILEDQPQHF.

The V call is TRBV9, the J call TRBJ2-7; 7 nucleotides agree with TRBD1. Losses at the gene ends were 4 bases for V and 5 bases for J; bases not matched to a gene: 6. The V gene's germline CDR1 is SGDLS and CDR2 YYNGEE. This CDR3 has 13 residues. The CDR3 here is CASSRRTGDEQYF. DNA of the CDR3: TGTGCCAGCAGCAGACGGACAGGCGACGAGCAGTACTTC.

J is TRBJ2-1 and V is TRBV5-8; 7 bases fit TRBD1. This CDR3 is built from 14 residues. Germline-derived CDR1 and CDR2 are SGHTS and YDEGEE. Trimming cost V 5 bases and J 5 bases; bases outside gene matches: 7. The CDR3 region has the DNA TGTGCCAGCAGGAGGGGACAGCTTAACAATGAGCAGTTCTTC. Translating it yields CASRRGQLNNEQFF.

V and J are TRBV7-2 and TRBJ1-2; 12 nucleotides align to TRBD1. V was pared by 5 bases and J by 6 bases, with 7 bases of the junction left unmatched. The CDR3 consists of 15 residues. Per the germline V gene, CDR1 is SGHTA and CDR2 is FQGNSA. CDR3 nucleotide sequence: TGTGCCAGCAGCAGAGGGACAGGGGGCGTAAATGGCTACACCTTC. It encodes CASSRGTGGVNGYTF.

The V call is TRBV4-1, the J call TRBJ2-1, with 9 bases fitting TRBD2. The CDR3 length is 15 residues. After removal of 8 bases from V and 8 bases from J, the junction contained 13 bases not matched to a gene. Germline loops: CDR1 MGHRA, CDR2 YSYEKL. The CDR3 DNA follows: TGCGCCAGCGGACCGGCGGGGGGGATTATCTATGAGCAGTTCTTC. Protein sequence: CASGPAGGIIYEQFF.

The chain combines TRBV10-3 with TRBJ2-5, with TRBD1 as a possible D gene (6 bases). This CDR3 is 14 amino acids long. CDR1 and CDR2 (germline): ENHRY, SYGVKD. The ends were cut back, 5 bases at V and 5 bases at J, with 15 bases in the middle. The CDR3 loop reads CAISRAGEGETQYF. CDR3 sequence (DNA): TGTGCCATCAGTAGGGCAGGGGAAGGTGAGACCCAGTACTTC.

This sequence joins TRBV29-1 and TRBJ1-2; no definite D call. V gave up 0 bases and J gave up 5 bases, with 4 bases separating them. CDR1 is SQVTM and CDR2 is ANQGSEA in the germline V gene. The CDR3 has 11 amino acids. The CDR3 nucleotides are TGCAGCGTTGAAGATCTTTATGGCTACACCTTC. Protein: CSVEDLYGYTF.

V is TRBV9 and J is TRBJ1-2; TRBD1 might be the D (6 bases). V was trimmed by 3 bases and J by 6 bases, leaving 12 bases between them. This CDR3 is built from 13 residues. Germline-derived CDR1 and CDR2 are SGDLS and YYNGEE. CDR3 nucleotide sequence: TGTGCCAGCAGCGGAACAGGGTGGGATGGCTACACCTTC. It translates to CASSGTGWDGYTF.

The chain couples TRBV19 to TRBJ1-1, with D possibly matching TRBD1 (6 bases). V was shortened by 3 bases and J by 1 base, with 12 bases between the two germline ends. The CDR3 contains 15 residues. Germline assignment: CDR1 LNHDA and CDR2 SQIVND (reference sequence). The CDR3 reads CASSISGQWNTEAFF. CDR3 DNA: TGTGCCAGTAGTATTTCGGGACAATGGAACACTGAAGCTTTCTTT.

This chain uses TRBV7-9 with TRBJ2-1; 8 bases agree with TRBD2. V lost 5 bases, J lost 2 bases, and 5 bases stayed unmatched. CDR1 and CDR2 from the germline V gene are SEHNR and FQNEAQ (reference sequence). The CDR3 is 15 residues long. The CDR3 loop is CASSISGGPYNEQFF. The DNA of the CDR3 is TGTGCCAGCAGCATAAGCGGGGGTCCCTACAATGAGCAGTTCTTC.

The chain has TRBV7-6 and TRBJ2-7; TRBD2 matches at 7 bases. The CDR3 totals 14 residues. Germline CDR1 SGHVS, CDR2 FNYEAQ. Trimming at V came to 5 bases and at J to 5 bases, leaving 9 bases not matched to a gene. The CDR3 sequence: CASSHNRLADEQYF. The CDR3 region has the DNA TGTGCCAGCAGCCACAATCGGCTAGCGGACGAGCAGTACTTC.

The V call is TRBV6-1, the J call TRBJ2-7; D remains unclear. Germline CDR1 and CDR2: MNHNS and SASEGT. This CDR3 region has 15 residues. The V end was cut by 0 bases, the J end by 1 base, with 10 bases between. Written as DNA, the CDR3 is TGTGCCAGCAGTGAAGCCTTGGCCCGTTCCTACGAGCAGTACTTC. Its translation: CASSEALARSYEQYF.

This clone was recorded once. The J gene is TRBJ2-3, the V gene TRBV6-6; D possibly corresponds to TRBD2 (5 bases). V lost 7 bases to trimming and J lost 2 bases, with 13 bases between them. The CDR3 runs to 14 residues. Germline-derived CDR1 and CDR2 are MNHNY and SVGAGI (reference sequence). The CDR3 spells CASTLVAHTDTQYF. The CDR3 DNA reads TGTGCCAGCACACTAGTAGCCCACACAGATACGCAGTATTTT.